Each of the 25 T cell receptor beta chains below was sequenced from the same sample in a study of tumour-infiltrating T cells in Burkitt lymphoma. Here immunoSEQ multiplex PCR was the method, and the copy in TCRdb shows in-frame clones only, minus some. Among about 15,000 clones listed, 80% were seen once. Sequences were obtained from tumor tissue. Receptors were obtained from a human donor with diffuse large B-cell lymphoma.

The chain recombines TRBV9 with TRBJ2-5; TRBD1 or TRBD2 may be the D gene (5 bases each). V lost 2 bases to trimming and J lost 6 bases, with 11 bases between them. Germline-derived CDR1 and CDR2 are SGDLS and YYNGEE. The CDR3 has 13 residues. The CDR3 region is CASSVWDQQTQYF. CDR3 DNA sequence: TGTGCCAGCAGCGTGTGGGACCAGCAGACCCAGTACTTC. Full variable domain (missing parts from reference TRBV9 and TRBJ2-5): DSGVTQTPKHLITATGQRVTLRCSPRSGDLSVYWYQQSLDQGLQFLIQYYNGEERAKGNILERFSAQQFPDLHSELNLSSLELGDSALYFCASSVWDQQTQYFGPGTRLLVL.

The gene calls are TRBV29-1 and TRBJ1-2; 7 nucleotides align to TRBD1. V trimming: 4 bases; J trimming: 2 bases; junction bases outside the gene matches: 4. The CDR3 spans 13 residues. The germline CDR1 and CDR2 sequences are SQVTM and ANQGSEA. The CDR3: CSVVETGNYGYTF. Written as DNA, the CDR3 is TGCAGCGTTGTAGAGACAGGGAACTATGGCTACACCTTC.

The J gene is TRBJ1-3, the V gene TRBV5-1; D not certain. CDR3 size: 15 residues. Germline values: CDR1 SGHRS, CDR2 YFSETQ. The germline V and J ends were trimmed by 3 bases and 0 bases, with 10 bases remaining between them. CDR3 protein: CASSSTHNSGNTIYF. The DNA for the CDR3 is TGCGCCAGCAGCTCCACACACAACTCTGGAAACACCATATATTTT.

The CDR3 spells CAIRRDLTQGYTF. CDR3 coding DNA: TGTGCCATCCGGCGGGATCTTACACAGGGCTACACCTTC. The V gene is TRBV10-3, the J gene TRBJ1-2; D is ambiguous. The ends were cut back, 8 bases at V and 8 bases at J, with 18 bases in the middle. CDR1 ENHRY and CDR2 SYGVKD come from the germline V gene. This CDR3 has 13 amino acids.

The V call is TRBV29-1, the J call TRBJ2-7; TRBD1 is a possible D gene (6 bases). The CDR3 contains 13 residues. V lost 4 bases and J lost 0, with 10 bases in between. Germline V CDR1 and CDR2: SQVTM, ANQGSEA. CDR3 nucleotide sequence: TGCAGCGTTGGAGGGGGAAACTCCTACGAGCAGTACTTC. It yields the protein CSVGGGNSYEQYF.

The chain uses TRBV19 and TRBJ2-1; 10 bases match TRBD2. The CDR3 consists of 15 residues. The V gene's germline CDR1 is LNHDA and CDR2 SQIVND (reference sequence). Trimming removed 6 bases from V and 9 bases from J; junction bases left unmatched: 11. In DNA form, the CDR3 reads TGTGCCAGTAGCTTAGCGGGAGGAGTATCCGCTGAGCAGTTCTTC. This codes for CASSLAGGVSAEQFF.

The chain couples TRBV15 to TRBJ1-2; 7 positions match TRBD1. This CDR3 region has 14 residues. CDR1 LNHNV and CDR2 YYDKDF come from the germline V gene (reference sequence). Trimming cost V 1 base and J 8 bases; bases outside gene matches: 7. In DNA, the CDR3 is TGTGCCACCAGCAGAGCCGACAGGGTCGACGGCTACACCTTC. Its protein product is CATSRADRVDGYTF.

The genes are TRBV29-1 and TRBJ2-5, with TRBD2 matching over 8 bases. The trim removed 4 bases at V and 2 bases at J, leaving 3 bases unmatched. CDR3 length: 13 amino acids. Per germline, CDR1 SQVTM and CDR2 ANQGSEA. CDR3 amino acids: CSVASGSQETQYF. The CDR3 region has the DNA TGCAGCGTTGCGAGCGGGAGTCAAGAGACCCAGTACTTC.

V and J are TRBV6-6 and TRBJ1-5, with a possible D match to TRBD1 (5 bases). The ends were cut back, 6 bases at V and 3 bases at J, with 15 bases in the middle. CDR3 length: 15 residues. CDR1 and CDR2 (germline): MNHNY, SVGAGI (reference sequence). The CDR3 spells CASSHGTDFNQPQHF. DNA of the CDR3: TGTGCCAGCAGCCACGGGACGGACTTCAATCAGCCCCAGCATTTT.

This clone was seen a few times. The rearrangement links TRBV5-1 to TRBJ1-4; 8 bases match TRBD1. This CDR3 region has 18 residues. With 4 bases clipped from V and 2 bases from J, the junction kept 13 bases outside the gene matches. The germline V gene has CDR1 SGHRS and CDR2 YFSETQ. Written as DNA, the CDR3 is TGCGCCAGCAGCATCGGACAGGGAAGTTTAACGACTAATGAAAAACTGTTTTTT. This gives the protein CASSIGQGSLTTNEKLFF.

The V call is TRBV7-2, the J call TRBJ1-1; a weak D match, TRBD1 (5 bases). V lost 1 base and J 8 bases, leaving 23 bases between the germline ends. The CDR3 runs 17 residues. Germline values: CDR1 SGHTA, CDR2 FQGNSA. The CDR3 nucleotides read TGTGCCAGCAGCTTAGTCTTTGGGGCGGGACCACTTCAGGAAGCTTTCTTT. Protein product: CASSLVFGAGPLQEAFF. Filled out from reference TRBV7-2 and TRBJ1-1, the complete variable domain reads GAGVSQSPSNKVTEKGKDVELRCDPISGHTALYWYRQSLGQGLEFLIYFQGNSAPDKSGLPSDRFSAERTGGSVSTLTIQRTQQEDSAVYLCASSLVFGAGPLQEAFFGQGTRLTVV.

The V and J genes are TRBV19 and TRBJ1-1; D is perhaps TRBD1 (6 bases). Per germline, CDR1 LNHDA and CDR2 SQIVND (reference sequence). This CDR3 is 15 amino acids long. V lost 7 bases and J 0 bases, leaving 15 bases between the germline ends. DNA of the CDR3: TGTGCCAGTATCCCGGACAGATCCTTGAACACTGAAGCTTTCTTT. Its translation is CASIPDRSLNTEAFF.

V gene TRBV5-6 combines with J gene TRBJ2-1; D is perhaps TRBD2 (6 bases). Germline CDR1 reads SGHDT; CDR2 reads YYEEEE. V was trimmed by 3 bases and J by 7 bases, leaving 11 bases between them. The CDR3 sequence is 13 residues long. The CDR3 sequence: CASSSPRGNEQFF. CDR3 sequence (DNA): TGTGCCAGCAGCTCCCCCCGGGGGAATGAGCAGTTCTTC.

This chain uses TRBV6-5 with TRBJ2-2; D is perhaps TRBD2 (7 bases). V shed 6 bases and J shed 3 bases, with 14 bases lying between them. The germline V gene has CDR1 MNHEY and CDR2 SVGAGI. The CDR3 runs 15 residues. The DNA of the CDR3 is TGTGCCAGCAGGCGGGGGCCTAGAGACACCGGGGAGCTGTTTTTT. This gives the protein CASRRGPRDTGELFF.

The chain couples TRBV19 to TRBJ2-7; 8 bases agree with TRBD2. V shed 5 bases, J shed 6 bases, and the junction held 12 bases outside the gene matches. The CDR3 covers 15 residues. Germline V gives CDR1 LNHDA, CDR2 SQIVND (reference sequence). CDR3 amino acids: CASSGWLAGSPEQYF. CDR3 coding DNA: TGTGCCAGTAGTGGGTGGCTAGCGGGTTCCCCCGAGCAGTACTTC. The whole variable domain, remainder taken from reference TRBV19 and TRBJ2-7, is DGGITQSPKYLFRKEGQNVTLSCEQNLNHDAMYWYRQDPGQGLRLIYYSQIVNDFQKGDIAEGYSVSREKKESFPLTVTSAQKNPTAFYLCASSGWLAGSPEQYFGPGTRLTVT.

The J gene is TRBJ1-2, the V gene TRBV29-1, with TRBD1 matching over 7 bases. The V and J ends lost 7 bases and 4 bases, in that order; junction bases with no gene match: 9. This CDR3 contains 13 residues. The germline gives CDR1 SQVTM, CDR2 ANQGSEA. CDR3 sequence reads: CSAGTAGLYGYTF. DNA for the CDR3: TGCAGCGCCGGGACAGCGGGACTCTATGGCTACACCTTC.

The rearrangement joins TRBV10-3 to TRBJ1-5; D is uncertain. Germline-derived CDR1 and CDR2 are ENHRY and SYGVKD. There are 13 residues in the CDR3. V was cut by 0 bases and J by 6 bases, with 6 bases left in between. In DNA, the CDR3 is TGTGCCATCAGTGAGTCCGGGGTTCAGCCCCAGCATTTT. It encodes CAISESGVQPQHF.

There are a few counts of this clone. The chain couples TRBV7-2 to TRBJ1-2, with D uncertain. Germline lookup yields CDR1 SGHTA and CDR2 FQGNSA. This CDR3 has 11 amino acids. V lost 1 base and J lost 4, with 1 base in between. This CDR3 is CASSLVYGYTF. The CDR3 nucleotides are TGTGCCAGCAGCTTAGTCTATGGCTACACCTTC.

Relative to its sample, this clone is medium-sized (0.01 to 0.1%). This chain uses TRBV11-2 with TRBJ2-3, with 10 bases identical to TRBD1. The V gene's germline CDR1 is SGHAT and CDR2 FQNNGV. There are 14 residues in the CDR3. The J segment lost 5 bases and the V segment lost 5 bases, leaving 4 bases of the junction unmatched. For the CDR3, the DNA is TGTGCCAGCAGCCACTGGACAGGGGGAGATACGCAGTATTTT. Translating it yields CASSHWTGGDTQYF.

The sample holds one count of this clone. V is TRBV5-4 and J is TRBJ2-7, with a tentative D call TRBD2 (6 bases). CDR3 length equals 13 residues. The germline V gene has CDR1 SGHNT and CDR2 YYREEE (reference sequence). The V and J ends lost 1 base and 1 base respectively, with 6 bases between them. The CDR3 nucleotides read TGTGCCAGCAGCTTGCGGGGGTCCTACGAGCAGTACTTC. This gives the protein CASSLRGSYEQYF. Variable domain in full (rest from reference TRBV5-4 and TRBJ2-7): ETGVTQSPTHLIKTRGQQVTLRCSSQSGHNTVSWYQQALGQGPQFIFQYYREEENGRGNFPPRFSGLQFPNYSSELNVNALELDDSALYLCASSLRGSYEQYFGPGTRLTVT.

There are a few counts of this clone. The rearrangement uses TRBV5-1 and TRBJ2-1; 10 nucleotides align to TRBD2. Germline V CDR1 and CDR2: SGHRS, YFSETQ. CDR3 length: 14 amino acids. The J segment lost 8 bases and the V segment lost 7 bases, leaving 9 bases of the junction unmatched. The CDR3 sequence is CASVNSGGRDEQFF. CDR3 nucleotide sequence: TGCGCCAGCGTAAATAGCGGGGGGAGAGATGAGCAGTTCTTC.

V and J are TRBV6-5 and TRBJ1-5, with 9 bases lining up with TRBD1. Trimming cost V 0 bases and J 8 bases; bases outside gene matches: 2. Germline CDR1 reads MNHEY; CDR2 reads SVGAGI. The CDR3 length is 14 residues. This chain's CDR3 is CASSYSGTGKPQHF. In DNA, the CDR3 is TGTGCCAGCAGTTACTCAGGGACAGGGAAGCCCCAGCATTTT.

On this clone: Other DNA sequences in the sample encode the same CDR3. The rearrangement uses TRBV7-9 and TRBJ1-4; D not resolved. V was pared by 1 base and J by 3 bases, with 6 bases between. CDR3 length: 14 amino acids. Germline V gene sequence: CDR1 SEHNR, CDR2 FQNEAQ (reference sequence). CDR3 in amino acids: CASSLGGSNEKLFF. The CDR3, as DNA: TGTGCCAGCAGCTTAGGAGGGTCTAATGAAAAACTGTTTTTT.

The rearrangement links TRBV5-6 to TRBJ2-3; a weak D match, TRBD1 (5 bases). V lost 2 bases to trimming and J lost 3 bases, with 16 bases between them. The CDR3 is 16 amino acids. Germline CDR1 reads SGHDT; CDR2 reads YYEEEE. This CDR3 reads CASSLGIWGKTDTQYF. CDR3 bases: TGTGCCAGCAGCTTAGGGATTTGGGGCAAAACAGATACGCAGTATTTT.

The V call is TRBV7-2, the J call TRBJ1-5; D is uncertain. Deletions cut 1 base from V and 3 bases from J, with 10 bases between. The CDR3 consists of 15 residues. Germline V gene sequence: CDR1 SGHTA, CDR2 FQGNSA. The CDR3 DNA reads TGTGCCAGCAGCTTAGGGTACAGAAACAATCAGCCCCAGCATTTT. Its protein is CASSLGYRNNQPQHF.